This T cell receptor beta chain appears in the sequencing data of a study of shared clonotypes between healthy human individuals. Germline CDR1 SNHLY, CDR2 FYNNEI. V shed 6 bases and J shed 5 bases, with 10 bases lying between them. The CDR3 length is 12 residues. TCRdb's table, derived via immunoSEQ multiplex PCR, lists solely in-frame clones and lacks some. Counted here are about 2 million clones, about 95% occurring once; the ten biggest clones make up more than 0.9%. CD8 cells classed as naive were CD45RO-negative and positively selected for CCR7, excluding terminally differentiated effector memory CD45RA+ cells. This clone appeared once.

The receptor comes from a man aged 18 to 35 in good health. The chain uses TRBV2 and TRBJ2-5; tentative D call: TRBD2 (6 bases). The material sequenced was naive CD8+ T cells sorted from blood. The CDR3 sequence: CASRSLAETQYF. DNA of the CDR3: TGTGCCAGCAGATCGCTAGCGGAGACCCAGTACTTC.